The 5 T cell receptor beta chains below come from one sample, sequenced in a study of shared clonotypes between healthy human individuals. Measured with immunoSEQ multiplex PCR; TCRdb has only the in-frame clones, and not every one. This sample has around 1.1 million clones, with more than 75% found just once. Sequencing was carried out using memory CD4+ T cells from PBMCs. Noted subset: CD45RA-negative fraction. The receptors shown here come from a man aged 18 to 30 in good health. Some clones in this sample may be carry-over from other donors' samples.

This clone was observed many times. The gene calls are TRBV11-2 and TRBJ2-6, with TRBD1 as a possible D gene (6 bases). Germline CDR1 is SGHAT and CDR2 is FQNNGV. The CDR3 loop spans 17 amino acids. V was pared by 4 bases and J by 0 bases, with 13 bases between. CDR3 sequence: CASSSYRVRSGANVLTF. The CDR3 nucleotides read TGTGCCAGCAGCTCCTACAGGGTCCGCTCTGGGGCCAACGTCCTGACTTTC.

This chain links TRBV15 with TRBJ2-7; D may be TRBD1 or TRBD2 (7 bases each). V lost 0 bases to trimming and J lost 3 bases, with 12 bases between them. Germline CDR1 and CDR2: LNHNV and YYDKDF (reference sequence). The CDR3 extends over 15 amino acids. The DNA of the CDR3 is TGTGCCACCAGCAGAGACAGGGGGGGTCACTACGAGCAGTACTTC. Protein sequence: CATSRDRGGHYEQYF.

The J gene is TRBJ2-7, the V gene TRBV5-4, with TRBD2 matching over 9 bases. This CDR3 is 14 amino acids long. Germline values: CDR1 SGHNT, CDR2 YYREEE (reference sequence). The J segment lost 6 bases and the V segment lost 7 bases, leaving 11 bases of the junction unmatched. This CDR3 reads CASSWAGGSGEQYF. In DNA form, the CDR3 reads TGTGCCAGCTCCTGGGCGGGAGGGTCGGGCGAGCAGTACTTC.

This chain uses TRBV7-2 with TRBJ1-5; TRBD1 agrees at 7 bases. The CDR3 sequence is 18 residues long. Germline loops: CDR1 SGHTA, CDR2 FQGNSA. V gave up 5 bases and J gave up 7 bases; unmatched junction bases: 20. The CDR3 sequence: CASSRRTGLGPSTQPQHF. The CDR3, as DNA: TGTGCCAGCAGCCGCAGGACAGGTCTTGGCCCTAGTACGCAGCCCCAGCATTTT. Supplemented by reference TRBV7-2 and TRBJ1-5, the full variable domain reads GAGVSQSPSNKVTEKGKDVELRCDPISGHTALYWYRQSLGQGLEFLIYFQGNSAPDKSGLPSDRFSAERTGGSVSTLTIQRTQQEDSAVYLCASSRRTGLGPSTQPQHFGDGTRLSIL.

The chain employs TRBV28 and TRBJ1-2; D remains ambiguous. This CDR3 is 13 amino acids long. Germline V gives CDR1 MDHEN, CDR2 SYDVKM. Trimming cost V 2 bases and J 7 bases, with 11 bases left between them. CDR3 protein: CASSLPGEFGYTF. CDR3 in DNA: TGTGCCAGCAGTTTACCTGGGGAGTTTGGCTACACCTTC.